This paragraph reports one T cell receptor beta chain. This clone's antigen is unknown. Per-base quality was not reported, and no clone a single base away is much larger than it. At diagnosis, tumor, uninvolved tumor-adjacent lung and peripheral blood were collected and then preserved as a mix of FFPE and fresh-frozen material. For TCR repertoire profiling, the blood samples were analyzed as peripheral blood mononuclear cells. Reading from cysteine to phenylalanine, the CDR3 counts 15 amino acids. Only the CDR3 DNA stays, 45 bases, in frame from base 1. CDR1 and CDR2, looked up from the germline V gene, are SGHVS and FNYEAQ. Trimming leaves V shorter by 5 bases and J shorter by 1 base, with the junction holding 8 bases beyond the gene matches. This record comes from a study of T cells in localized non-small cell lung cancer (dated by TCRdb to between 2020 and 2021). The study in broad terms: Comparing tumors with uninvolved tumor-adjacent lungs, the study looked at the T cell repertoires of about 240 patients with early-stage NSCLC. The cohort comprised a few hundred treatment-naïve NSCLC patients with resected, localized lung tumors. A mean age of around 69 years was recorded for the NSCLC patients, of whom more than 120 were male and about a hundred were female. Broader findings and caveats from the paper: Since the design was exploratory, TCR variables were selected using unadjusted p-values with no false-discovery rate correction. Because multi-region tumor sequencing was not done, intratumor heterogeneity could not be ruled out. A median of about 55 of the top 100 tumor clones were detected in paired uninvolved adjacent lung, and some 29 of these tumor clones were also found among the top 100 clones of the paired uninvolved adjacent lung. Higher T cell density in blood was associated with longer overall survival, whereas higher clonality in adjacent lung was associated with shorter survival. Uninvolved tumor-adjacent lung showed the highest T cell clonality, higher than tumor, which suggests more focused antigenic responses in the adjacent lung.

The immunoSEQ Assay was used to sequence TCR beta CDR3 regions from DNA. The original methods were these. T cell density was computed as TCR beta template counts normalized to usable DNA estimated by amplifying housekeeping genes. Richness was estimated with the preseqR package, extrapolating to 400,000 templates for PBMC samples and 120,000 templates for tissue samples. Clonality was defined as one minus Pielou's evenness. Tissue-enriched TCRs were identified by differential abundance testing using productive amino-acid clonotypes, minimum total count 5 and alpha 0.1. The Jaccard Index and the Morisita Overlap Index were used to quantify repertoire overlap between compartments. GLIPH grouped TCR beta CDR3s together with public tetramer-defined viral CDR3s, and a viral motif had to include at least three viral sequences and also show V-gene enrichment. TCRdb carries this immuneACCESS record with in-frame sequences only. Its versions omit some clonotypes, under half of them owing to an unresolved V gene in the studies checked, with the rest unexplained. V, J and clone size are those of that table, while D and trimming were read from the DNA. A total of some 7,700 clones appear in this sample, just over 90% of them only once. The biggest ten clones account for roughly 4.8% of the sample.

The receptor was derived from a male donor aged 60 or over with stage II lung adenocarcinoma. This sequence uses TRBV7-6 and TRBJ2-7; TRBD1 aligns with 7 central bases. The sequencing used peripheral blood mononuclear cells, collected before any cancer treatment. The CDR3 protein sequence reads: CASSLDRAPSYEQYF. The bases are TGTGCCAGCAGCCTAGACAGGGCCCCTTCCTACGAGCAGTACTTC. Full variable domain (CDR3 extended with the reference TRBV7-6 and TRBJ2-7 proteins): GAGVSQSPRYKVTKRGQDVALRCDPISGHVSLYWYRQALGQGPEFLTYFNYEAQQDKSGLPNDRFSAERPEGSISTLTIQRTEQRDSAMYRCASSLDRAPSYEQYFGPGTRLTVT.